The 28 T cell receptor beta chains below come from one sample, sequenced in a study of cytomegalovirus exposure and HLA in healthy donors. It was with 60 Vbeta and 13 Jbeta primers that the PCR ran. TCRdb's copy holds only in-frame clones and misses some; the assay was immunoSEQ multiplex PCR. The sample lists roughly 120,000 clones, about four fifths occurring once. Sequenced: PBMCs. Receptor source: a woman aged 18-29 years in good health and CMV-seronegative.

J is TRBJ2-3 and V is TRBV16; D may be TRBD1 (5 bases). This CDR3 region has 14 residues. The germline V gene has CDR1 KGHSY and CDR2 FQNENV. V gave up 4 bases and J gave up 3 bases, with 11 bases separating them. The CDR3 DNA is TGTGCCAGCAGCCCCAATCCAGGGACAGATACGCAGTATTTT. This encodes CASSPNPGTDTQYF.

This chain links TRBV6-5 with TRBJ1-2; possibly TRBD1 for D (6 bases). The CDR3 is 16 residues long. Trimming stripped 0 bases from V and 1 base from J, with 12 bases between. Germline V CDR1 and CDR2: MNHEY, SVGAGI. CDR3 DNA sequence: TGTGCCAGCAGTTACTCGCCAGGGGCGGGTAACTATGGCTACACCTTC. This translates into CASSYSPGAGNYGYTF.

The rearrangement uses TRBV7-9 and TRBJ1-1; D is unresolved. There are 14 residues in the CDR3. Germline V gene data show CDR1 as SEHNR and CDR2 as FQNEAQ (reference sequence). V lost 5 bases and J lost 1, with 11 bases in between. In DNA form, the CDR3 reads TGTGCCAGCAGCACTAGAGAGGCGAACACTGAAGCTTTCTTT. It codes for CASSTREANTEAFF.

This clone was detected only once. The rearrangement uses TRBV19 and TRBJ2-6; D remains ambiguous. V gave up 6 bases and J gave up 0 bases, with 3 bases separating them. CDR1 and CDR2 from the germline V gene are LNHDA and SQIVND (reference sequence). CDR3 length: 13 residues. The CDR3 sequence: CASRSSGANVLTF. CDR3 bases: TGTGCCAGTAGGAGCTCTGGGGCCAACGTCCTGACTTTC.

The chain combines TRBV11-2 with TRBJ2-7; D gene uncertain. V was clipped by 6 bases and J by 2 bases, with 8 bases between them. The CDR3 has 12 amino acids. In germline, CDR1 is SGHAT, CDR2 FQNNGV. The CDR3 nucleotides read TGTGCCAGCAGTTACGAGGCCTACGAGCAGTACTTC. It encodes CASSYEAYEQYF.

Only a few counts were recorded for this clone. The chain uses TRBV4-1 and TRBJ2-5; TRBD1 matches at 11 bases. CDR3 length: 15 residues. V shed 4 bases and J 3 bases; nucleotides not matched to a gene: 4. CDR1 and CDR2 from the germline V gene are MGHRA and YSYEKL. CDR3 sequence: CASSPGQGAKETQYF. CDR3 DNA: TGCGCCAGCAGCCCCGGACAGGGGGCAAAAGAGACCCAGTACTTC.

This sequence joins TRBV27 and TRBJ2-5, with TRBD1 matching 10 bases. The DNA end lines up better with TRBJ2-7; the J call may be wrong. The length of the CDR3 is 14 residues. CDR1 MNHEY and CDR2 SMNVEV come from the germline V gene (reference sequence). CDR3 sequence (DNA): TGTGCCAGCAGTTTCGGGGACAGGGGCGGCGAGCAGTACTTC. Amino acid sequence: CASSFGDRGGEQYF.

J is TRBJ1-4 and V is TRBV20-1; D gene unclear. CDR1 is DFQATT, CDR2 SNEGSKA, per germline (reference sequence). CDR3 length: 11 amino acids. V gave up 6 bases and J gave up 8 bases, with 10 bases separating them. The DNA for the CDR3 is TGCAGTGCCCTCGAGGAAGAAAAACTGTTTTTT. Translating it yields CSALEEEKLFF.

The chain is built from TRBV18 and TRBJ1-1, with D tentatively TRBD1 (5 bases). Trimming pared 6 bases from V and 8 bases from J, leaving 16 bases between. In germline, CDR1 is KGHSH, CDR2 LQKENI. The CDR3 is 13 amino acids. The chain's CDR3 is CASSTRNRQEAFF. The CDR3 DNA is TGTGCCAGCTCGACCCGGAATCGACAGGAAGCTTTCTTT.

The chain couples TRBV11-3 to TRBJ1-1, with 7 bases that match TRBD1. This CDR3 has 13 amino acids. Germline V gives CDR1 SGHNT, CDR2 YENEEA. V shed 6 bases, J shed 1 base, and the junction held 2 bases outside the gene matches. The CDR3 DNA is TGTGCCAGCAGTTACAGGGGGAACACTGAAGCTTTCTTT. Translation gives CASSYRGNTEAFF.

The gene calls are TRBV28 and TRBJ1-2, with 10 bases lining up with TRBD1. Losses at the gene ends were 6 bases for V and 7 bases for J; bases not matched to a gene: 11. The germline gives CDR1 MDHEN, CDR2 SYDVKM. The CDR3 contains 15 residues. The chain's CDR3 is CASRSHRDRGVGYTF. CDR3 coding DNA: TGTGCCAGCAGATCTCACCGGGACAGGGGAGTTGGCTACACCTTC.

This chain connects TRBV9 to TRBJ2-6; 11 bases agree with TRBD1. CDR1 and CDR2 (germline): SGDLS, YYNGEE. The CDR3 spans 18 residues. With V trimmed by 3 bases and J by 3 bases, 8 bases remained unmatched. The CDR3 nucleotides are TGTGCCAGCAGCGCCAGGACAGGGGGCGCTTTTGGGGCCAACGTCCTGACTTTC. Amino acids: CASSARTGGAFGANVLTF.

The chain joins TRBV2 to TRBJ2-5, with a weak D call TRBD2 (5 bases). The germline V gene has CDR1 SNHLY and CDR2 FYNNEI. V was shortened by 5 bases and J by 5 bases, with 15 bases between the two germline ends. The CDR3 runs 14 residues. The CDR3 loop reads CASSFGPPGETQYF. The CDR3 nucleotides read TGTGCCAGCAGTTTCGGACCCCCGGGGGAGACCCAGTACTTC.

On this clone: This sample includes further DNA sequences coding for the same CDR3. V usage is TRBV7-2 and J usage is TRBJ2-7, with TRBD1 identical over 10 bases. V was pared by 4 bases and J by 4 bases, with 4 bases of the junction left unmatched. The CDR3 is 14 residues long. The germline V gene encodes CDR1 SGHTA and CDR2 FQGNSA. The DNA of the CDR3 is TGTGCCAGCAGCTCGACAGGGGGCTCTTACGAGCAGTACTTC. Translated: CASSSTGGSYEQYF. Using reference TRBV7-2 and TRBJ2-7 for the parts outside the CDR3, the full variable domain is GAGVSQSPSNKVTEKGKDVELRCDPISGHTALYWYRQSLGQGLEFLIYFQGNSAPDKSGLPSDRFSAERTGGSVSTLTIQRTQQEDSAVYLCASSSTGGSYEQYFGPGTRLTVT.

This clone has just one count. This chain links TRBV19 with TRBJ2-7, with 9 bases lining up with TRBD1. Per the germline V gene, CDR1 is LNHDA and CDR2 is SQIVND (reference sequence). Unmatched junction bases numbered 5, after V lost 5 bases and J lost 0 bases. This CDR3 region has 15 residues. The DNA of the CDR3 is TGTGCCAGTAGTCTAAAGGACAGGGGCTCCTACGAGCAGTACTTC. Protein: CASSLKDRGSYEQYF.

This rearrangement joins TRBV5-1 to TRBJ2-7; weak D call: TRBD1 (6 bases). Germline V gives CDR1 SGHRS, CDR2 YFSETQ. The CDR3 sequence is 15 residues long. V was cut by 2 bases and J by 0 bases, with 12 bases left in between. The CDR3 DNA reads TGCGCCAGCAGCTTCGGGACACCCAACTCCTACGAGCAGTACTTC. It is translated as CASSFGTPNSYEQYF.

This chain uses TRBV2 with TRBJ1-1; D is uncertain. This CDR3 has 13 residues. Trimming removed 4 bases from V and 0 bases from J, with 6 bases in between. The V gene's germline CDR1 is SNHLY and CDR2 FYNNEI. The CDR3 DNA sequence: TGTGCCAGCAGTGGCGGGGTGAACACTGAAGCTTTCTTT. Protein product: CASSGGVNTEAFF.

The V call is TRBV19, the J call TRBJ1-1, with D hard to call. The CDR3 has 12 residues. The germline CDR1 and CDR2 sequences are LNHDA and SQIVND (reference sequence). The V gene lost 0 bases and the J gene lost 10 bases, with 9 bases spanning the gap. CDR3 loop: CASSIDRGIAFF. CDR3 in DNA: TGTGCCAGTAGTATAGATCGAGGAATAGCTTTCTTT.

A few counts support this clone. The chain joins TRBV21-1 to TRBJ2-3; TRBD2, as called in the table, went unchecked against the DNA. TRBV21-1 is given as a pseudogene. The CDR3 loop spans 16 amino acids. In nucleotides, the CDR3 is TGTGCCAGCAGCAATGAGGCGGGAGGGCTGATAGATACGCAGTATTTT. It translates to CASSNEAGGLIDTQYF.

This sequence joins TRBV29-1 and TRBJ1-2; 8 nucleotides line up with TRBD1. Germline V lookup: CDR1 SQVTM, CDR2 ANQGSEA. CDR3 length: 16 residues. Unmatched junction bases numbered 11, after V lost 0 bases and J lost 5 bases. The CDR3 DNA is TGCAGCGTTGAAGATCTTCAGGGCAGGGGGCAATATGGCTACACCTTC. It encodes CSVEDLQGRGQYGYTF.

The chain is built from TRBV5-1 and TRBJ1-4; D call uncertain. The length of the CDR3 is 16 residues. Germline assignment: CDR1 SGHRS and CDR2 YFSETQ. Trimming stripped 1 base from V and 8 bases from J, with 18 bases between. The CDR3 loop reads CASSLSLSPTGEKLFF. CDR3 sequence (DNA): TGCGCCAGCAGCTTGTCACTCTCTCCGACTGGGGAAAAACTGTTTTTT.

This chain uses TRBV25-1 with TRBJ2-3; 10 nucleotides align to TRBD2. CDR1 and CDR2 from the germline V gene are MGHDK and SYGVNS. J gave up 14 bases and V 2 bases, and 10 bases lay outside the gene matches. The CDR3 sequence is 14 residues long. Here the CDR3 DNA reads TGTGCCAGCAGTGAAAGGAAGCGGGGGGGCCCTTTGTATTTT. It encodes CASSERKRGGPLYF.

The rearrangement uses TRBV4-3 and TRBJ1-1; possible D gene TRBD1, 5 bases. V gave up 0 bases and J gave up 10 bases, with 21 bases separating them. Germline assignment: CDR1 LGHNA and CDR2 YSLEER. This CDR3 is 16 amino acids long. Here the CDR3 reads CASSQDLEGKKTRAFF. In DNA, the CDR3 is TGCGCCAGCAGCCAAGATCTGGAGGGGAAAAAAACGCGAGCTTTCTTT.

J is TRBJ1-2 and V is TRBV30; D is perhaps TRBD1 (5 bases). The ends were cut back, 2 bases at V and 8 bases at J, with 9 bases in the middle. The CDR3 is made up of 11 amino acids. Germline-derived CDR1 and CDR2 are GTSNPN and SVGIG (reference sequence). CDR3 DNA sequence: TGTGCCTGGAGTCCCCAGGGCGGCTACACCTTC. Translation: CAWSPQGGYTF. Full variable domain (remainder filled in from reference TRBV30 and TRBJ1-2): SQTIHQWPATLVQPVGSPLSLECTVEGTSNPNLYWYRQAAGRGLQLLFYSVGIGQISSEVPQNLSASRPQDRQFILSSKKLLLSDSGFYLCAWSPQGGYTFGSGTRLTVV.

The chain combines TRBV28 with TRBJ2-2; TRBD1 aligns across 7 bases. CDR3 length: 14 amino acids. V was clipped by 5 bases and J by 5 bases; unmatched bases: 5. Germline CDR1 reads MDHEN; CDR2 reads SYDVKM. CDR3 DNA: TGTGCCAGCAGTAATACAGGGGAAACCGGGGAGCTGTTTTTT. This codes for CASSNTGETGELFF.

This clone appeared once. J is TRBJ2-2 and V is TRBV27; 9 bases align to TRBD1. V shed 5 bases and J 0 bases; nucleotides not matched to a gene: 7. This CDR3 spans 17 amino acids. Germline-derived CDR1 and CDR2 are MNHEY and SMNVEV (reference sequence). The CDR3 sequence is CASSLYRDRANTGELFF. CDR3 DNA sequence: TGTGCCAGCAGTCTATACCGGGACAGGGCGAACACCGGGGAGCTGTTTTTT.

The rearrangement uses TRBV6-5 and TRBJ2-3; D gene ambiguous. Trimming shortened V by 6 bases and J by 0 bases, and 10 bases separated the two germline ends. In germline, CDR1 is MNHEY, CDR2 SVGAGI. This CDR3 is built from 14 residues. CDR3 region: CASRATQSTDTQYF. In DNA form, the CDR3 reads TGTGCCAGCAGGGCGACACAAAGCACAGATACGCAGTATTTT.

The rearrangement joins TRBV14 to TRBJ2-5; D possibly corresponds to TRBD2 (6 bases). Germline CDR1 reads SGHDN; CDR2 reads FVKESK. This CDR3 region has 12 residues. V was pared by 1 base and J by 7 bases, with 7 bases between. In DNA form, the CDR3 reads TGTGCCAGCAGCCAAGCGGAGGGGACCCAGTACTTC. This encodes CASSQAEGTQYF.